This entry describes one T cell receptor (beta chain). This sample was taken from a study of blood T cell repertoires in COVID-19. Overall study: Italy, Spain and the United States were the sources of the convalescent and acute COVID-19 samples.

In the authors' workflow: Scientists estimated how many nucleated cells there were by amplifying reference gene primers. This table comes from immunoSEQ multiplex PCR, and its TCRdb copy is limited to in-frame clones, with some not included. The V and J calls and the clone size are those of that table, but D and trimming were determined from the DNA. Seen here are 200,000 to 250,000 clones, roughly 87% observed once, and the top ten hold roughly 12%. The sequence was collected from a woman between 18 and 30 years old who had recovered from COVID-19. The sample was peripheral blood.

CDR3 nucleotide sequence: TGTGCCAGCAGTTACTCGGAGCAGGGGTACGAGCAGTACTTC. It yields the protein CASSYSEQGYEQYF. This chain links TRBV6-5 with TRBJ2-7; tentative D call: TRBD1 (6 bases). The CDR3 is 14 amino acids. Trimming shortened V by 0 bases and J by 4 bases, and 10 bases separated the two germline ends. Germline lookup yields CDR1 MNHEY and CDR2 SVGAGI.